The clone carrying this T cell receptor beta chain was observed many times. Its antigen remains unknown. Each CDR3 protein gets one entry after TCRdb re-called the RT-PCR reads with MiXCR. In the table there are around 580,000 distinct CDR3 sequences, approximately 12% of which are singletons. This entry is derived from a study of response to subunit inactivated influenza vaccine. The CDR3 covers 13 residues. Between the trimmed V and J ends, which lost 5 bases and 7 bases, there was a span of 15 bases. The germline CDR1 and CDR2 sequences are SGHVS and FQNEAQ. The study's findings and limits: Authors suggested few new T cells are recruited by each seasonal influenza vaccination.

This clonotype originated in a man aged 50-59 years who received an inactivated influenza vaccine. The material was PBMCs from blood, obtained on the day of vaccination. The chain couples TRBV7-8 to TRBJ2-7, with TRBD1 as a possible D gene (6 bases). This chain's CDR3 is CASSRDTLFEQYF. CDR3 DNA sequence: TGTGCCAGCAGCCGGGACACCCTGTTTGAGCAGTACTTC. The complete variable domain, with remaining parts taken from reference TRBV7-8 and TRBJ2-7, reads GAGVSQSPRYKVAKRGQDVALRCDPISGHVSLFWYQQALGQGPEFLTYFQNEAQLDKSGLPSDRFFAERPEGSVSTLKIQRTQQEDSAVYLCASSRDTLFEQYFGPGTRLTVT.